The 30 T cell receptor beta chains reported below all come from one sample, sequenced in a study of blood T cell repertoires in COVID-19. Repertoires were generated with immunoSEQ multiplex PCR, while TCRdb's copy carries only in-frame clones and drops some. The data show 40,000 or so clones, around 79% seen once. Specimen: peripheral blood. The origin of the receptors is a man in his 70s with acute or convalescent COVID-19.

The J gene is TRBJ2-5, the V gene TRBV29-1; D unresolved. The CDR3 spans 15 residues. Germline CDR1 reads SQVTM; CDR2 reads ANQGSEA. V lost 4 bases and J lost 0, with 15 bases in between. The CDR3 region has the DNA TGCAGCGTTGTTATGACATATCCGTACCAAGAGACCCAGTACTTC. It is translated as CSVVMTYPYQETQYF.

The chain carries TRBV5-1 and TRBJ2-1; a weak D match, TRBD2 (6 bases). Trimming removed 0 bases at V and 7 bases at J, with 17 bases between. Germline V gene sequence: CDR1 SGHRS, CDR2 YFSETQ. The CDR3 runs to 16 residues. CDR3: CASSLGGGAGRNEQFF. CDR3 coding DNA: TGCGCCAGCAGCTTGGGGGGCGGGGCAGGGAGGAATGAGCAGTTCTTC. The full variable domain, its missing parts supplied by reference TRBV5-1 and TRBJ2-1, is KAGVTQTPRYLIKTRGQQVTLSCSPISGHRSVSWYQQTPGQGLQFLFEYFSETQRNKGNFPGRFSGRQFSNSRSEMNVSTLELGDSALYLCASSLGGGAGRNEQFFGPGTRLTVL.

The rearrangement links TRBV6-1 to TRBJ2-2, with D possibly being TRBD1 (6 bases). The CDR3 has 14 residues. The V gene's germline CDR1 is MNHNS and CDR2 SASEGT. V lost 1 base and J lost 6, with 9 bases in between. CDR3 sequence (DNA): TGTGCCAGCAGTGAAGTTTGGACAGCCGGGGAGCTGTTTTTT. Amino acid sequence: CASSEVWTAGELFF.

Only one count was recorded for this clone. The gene calls are TRBV11-2 and TRBJ2-1; no clear D. The CDR3 is 12 residues long. V was cut by 6 bases and J by 2 bases, with 5 bases left in between. Germline values: CDR1 SGHAT, CDR2 FQNNGV. The CDR3 is CASRAAYNEQFF. The DNA for the CDR3 is TGTGCCAGCAGGGCAGCCTACAATGAGCAGTTCTTC.

This chain links TRBV28 with TRBJ2-7; 13 bases agree with TRBD2. V shed 2 bases, J shed 7 bases, and the junction held 8 bases outside the gene matches. Germline V CDR1 and CDR2: MDHEN, SYDVKM. This CDR3 has 16 amino acids. The CDR3 reads CASSLPHGTSGVEQYF. The CDR3 region has the DNA TGTGCCAGCAGTTTACCACACGGGACTAGCGGGGTTGAGCAGTACTTC.

The rearrangement uses TRBV19 and TRBJ1-5; D remains ambiguous. The CDR3 sequence is 14 residues long. Germline CDR1 LNHDA, CDR2 SQIVND (reference sequence). The V end was cut by 6 bases, the J end by 6 bases, with 15 bases between. In DNA form, the CDR3 reads TGTGCCAGTAGCGTCGTAGGAGGCGGTCAGCCCCAGCATTTT. This translates into CASSVVGGGQPQHF.

The table lists this clone with a few counts. J is TRBJ2-3 and V is TRBV5-1; 7 bases are shared with TRBD1. CDR1 and CDR2 from the germline V gene are SGHRS and YFSETQ. This CDR3 spans 16 amino acids. Trimming at V came to 3 bases and at J to 3 bases, leaving 10 bases not matched to a gene. Here the CDR3 DNA reads TGCGCCAGCAGCTCGTGGACAGGTTCCTATACAGATACGCAGTATTTT. This sequence encodes CASSSWTGSYTDTQYF.

The rearrangement links TRBV7-8 to TRBJ1-4, with D possibly being TRBD1 (5 bases). From germline, CDR1 is SGHVS and CDR2 FQNEAQ. Trimming removed 1 base at V and 6 bases at J, with 15 bases between. The CDR3 sequence is 16 residues long. The CDR3 nucleotides read TGTGCCAGCAGCTTAGTGGGTGGGACGGGGGATGAAAAACTGTTTTTT. Translating gives CASSLVGGTGDEKLFF.

This chain links TRBV7-9 with TRBJ2-1; perhaps TRBD2 as D (5 bases). CDR1 is SEHNR, CDR2 FQNEAQ, per germline (reference sequence). V lost 4 bases, J lost 6 bases, and 10 bases lay in between. This CDR3 is 13 amino acids long. This CDR3 is CASSSDLPNEQFF. For the CDR3, the DNA is TGTGCCAGCAGCTCGGACTTACCCAATGAGCAGTTCTTC.

The V and J genes are TRBV7-9 and TRBJ2-7, with 9 bases that match TRBD1. This CDR3 contains 17 residues. V lost 2 bases and J lost 3; bases outside the gene matches: 11. Per germline, CDR1 SEHNR and CDR2 FQNEAQ (reference sequence). The CDR3 loop reads CASSLSMPGTGLYEQYF. The CDR3, as DNA: TGTGCCAGCAGCTTATCCATGCCGGGGACAGGGCTCTACGAGCAGTACTTC.

V and J are TRBV28 and TRBJ1-5; D unresolved. The CDR3 contains 15 residues. Germline CDR1 is MDHEN and CDR2 is SYDVKM. Trimming left V 6 bases short and J 2 bases short, with 14 bases between. This CDR3 reads CASRRGKVGNQPQHF. The CDR3 nucleotides are TGTGCCAGCAGGCGAGGGAAAGTCGGCAATCAGCCCCAGCATTTT.

This clone was seen more than once but under ten times. The J gene is TRBJ2-3, the V gene TRBV11-2; D is ambiguous. The CDR3 totals 12 residues. Trimming stripped 4 bases from V and 6 bases from J, with 8 bases between. In germline, CDR1 is SGHAT, CDR2 FQNNGV. The CDR3 DNA reads TGTGCCAGCAGCTCCACTGCTGATACGCAGTATTTT. This encodes CASSSTADTQYF. Complete variable domain (other parts from reference TRBV11-2 and TRBJ2-3): EAGVAQSPRYKIIEKRQSVAFWCNPISGHATLYWYQQILGQGPKLLIQFQNNGVVDDSQLPKDRFSAERLKGVDSTLKIQPAKLEDSAVYLCASSSTADTQYFGPGTRLTVL.

The count of this clone is one. This chain links TRBV5-1 with TRBJ2-1; D might be TRBD2 (6 bases). Germline assignment: CDR1 SGHRS and CDR2 YFSETQ. This CDR3 has 14 residues. The germline V and J ends were trimmed by 0 bases and 2 bases, with 6 bases remaining between them. This CDR3 reads CASSLAGAYNEQFF. DNA for the CDR3: TGCGCCAGCAGCTTGGCGGGAGCCTACAATGAGCAGTTCTTC.

The V call is TRBV4-2, the J call TRBJ1-1; TRBD1 agrees at 7 bases. Germline CDR1 LGHNA, CDR2 YNFKEQ. V shed 2 bases and J 6 bases; nucleotides not matched to a gene: 9. This CDR3 comprises 15 residues. CDR3 nucleotide sequence: TGTGCCAGCAGCCAACGACCAGACAGGGCCGCTGAAGCTTTCTTT. Residues: CASSQRPDRAAEAFF.

The gene calls are TRBV3-1 (or the pseudogene TRBV3-2) and TRBJ2-7, with TRBD2 identical over 13 bases. The V gene end was trimmed by 3 bases and the J gene end by 5 bases; junction bases not matched to a gene: 4. The V gene's germline CDR1 is LGHDT and CDR2 YNNKEL (reference sequence). The CDR3 is 15 residues long. CDR3 sequence reads: CASSHTGTSGNEQYF. The CDR3 DNA sequence: TGTGCCAGCAGCCATACCGGGACTAGCGGGAACGAGCAGTACTTC.

The chain links TRBV11-2 to TRBJ2-1; 10 positions match TRBD1. The J segment lost 1 base and the V segment lost 5 bases, leaving 5 bases of the junction unmatched. The CDR3 totals 16 residues. Germline V gene data show CDR1 as SGHAT and CDR2 as FQNNGV. As DNA, the CDR3 is TGTGCCAGCAGCCTATGGGGACAGGGGTCCTACAATGAGCAGTTCTTC. It yields the protein CASSLWGQGSYNEQFF. Looking up the rest from reference TRBV11-2 and TRBJ2-1 gives the full variable domain: EAGVAQSPRYKIIEKRQSVAFWCNPISGHATLYWYQQILGQGPKLLIQFQNNGVVDDSQLPKDRFSAERLKGVDSTLKIQPAKLEDSAVYLCASSLWGQGSYNEQFFGPGTRLTVL.

This sequence joins TRBV5-8 and TRBJ2-3; 7 bases line up with TRBD1. The J segment lost 2 bases and the V segment lost 6 bases, leaving 6 bases of the junction unmatched. Germline V gene sequence: CDR1 SGHTS, CDR2 YDEGEE. This CDR3 contains 14 residues. In DNA form, the CDR3 reads TGTGCCAGCATGCTGACAGGGTTCACAGATACGCAGTATTTT. The encoded protein is CASMLTGFTDTQYF.

This chain joins TRBV24-1 and TRBJ2-7; TRBD2 might be the D (6 bases). There are 14 residues in the CDR3. Germline V gene data show CDR1 as KGHDR and CDR2 as SFDVKD. V was cut by 2 bases and J by 3 bases, with 10 bases left in between. The CDR3 reads CATSDSGGGYEQYF. The CDR3 nucleotides read TGTGCCACCAGTGATTCTGGGGGAGGCTACGAGCAGTACTTC.

The CDR3 spells CATSTVGQYNEQFF. In DNA form, the CDR3 reads TGTGCCACCAGCACCGTAGGACAGTACAATGAGCAGTTCTTC. This sequence joins TRBV15 and TRBJ2-1; D might be TRBD1 (6 bases). Trimming shortened V by 4 bases and J by 4 bases, and 11 bases separated the two germline ends. This CDR3 comprises 14 residues. The germline V gene has CDR1 LNHNV and CDR2 YYDKDF (reference sequence).

The chain is built from TRBV27 and TRBJ2-7; the match to TRBD2 covers 8 bases. The CDR3 length is 16 residues. The germline V gene encodes CDR1 MNHEY and CDR2 SMNVEV (reference sequence). The junction had 6 bases not matched to a gene; V was cut back by 0 bases and J by 2 bases. This CDR3 is CASSLSAGVLAYEQYF. In nucleotides, the CDR3 is TGTGCCAGCAGTTTATCAGCGGGAGTCCTAGCCTACGAGCAGTACTTC.

V and J are TRBV3-1 (or the pseudogene TRBV3-2) and TRBJ2-1, with 7 bases identical to TRBD2. The germline V gene encodes CDR1 LGHDT and CDR2 YNNKEL (reference sequence). Trimming at V came to 3 bases and at J to 2 bases, leaving 13 bases not matched to a gene. The CDR3 covers 18 residues. The CDR3 region has the DNA TGTGCCAGCAGCCAGTACTTAGGGTCCGGGAGGACCTACAATGAGCAGTTCTTC. Protein product: CASSQYLGSGRTYNEQFF.

The gene calls are TRBV6-5 and TRBJ2-2, with a tentative D call TRBD2 (6 bases). CDR1 MNHEY and CDR2 SVGAGI come from the germline V gene. Trimming took off 5 bases at V and 5 bases at J, with 9 bases between the two ends. This CDR3 contains 13 residues. Here the CDR3 DNA reads TGTGCCAGCAGTACCGCGGGGACCGGGGAGCTGTTTTTT. Its protein is CASSTAGTGELFF.

The J gene is TRBJ1-1, the V gene TRBV29-1; 7 bases match TRBD1. In germline, CDR1 is SQVTM, CDR2 ANQGSEA. After removal of 6 bases from V and 4 bases from J, the junction contained 11 bases not matched to a gene. The CDR3 runs 14 residues. Here the CDR3 DNA reads TGCAGCGTGGCACCTACAGGGGAGACCACTGAAGCTTTCTTT. Translating it yields CSVAPTGETTEAFF.

Written as DNA, the CDR3 is TGTGCCAGCAGTTACGGGGGACAGACCAATCAGCCCCAGCATTTT. Its translation is CASSYGGQTNQPQHF. The chain links TRBV6-5 to TRBJ1-5, with TRBD1 matching 7 bases. With 2 bases clipped from V and 3 bases from J, the junction kept 4 bases outside the gene matches. Germline-derived CDR1 and CDR2 are MNHEY and SVGAGI. The CDR3 runs to 15 residues.

The chain is built from TRBV28 and TRBJ2-7; possibly TRBD1 for D (6 bases). In germline, CDR1 is MDHEN, CDR2 SYDVKM. The CDR3 length is 13 residues. V was trimmed by 8 bases and J by 1 base, leaving 12 bases between them. CDR3 sequence: CASVGTSSYEQYF. The CDR3 bases are TGTGCCAGCGTCGGGACATCTTCCTACGAGCAGTACTTC.

The chain links TRBV6-1 to TRBJ1-1, with D possibly being TRBD1 (5 bases). This CDR3 spans 14 amino acids. Germline V gives CDR1 MNHNS, CDR2 SASEGT. V was cut by 1 base and J by 3 bases, with 9 bases left in between. The CDR3 nucleotides are TGTGCCAGCAGTGAAGGGGGCAGGGACACTGAAGCTTTCTTT. Residues: CASSEGGRDTEAFF.

The rearrangement uses TRBV5-1 and TRBJ1-4; 7 nucleotides match TRBD1. This CDR3 has 14 amino acids. CDR1 and CDR2 from the germline V gene are SGHRS and YFSETQ. The junction had 2 bases not matched to a gene; V was cut back by 0 bases and J by 6 bases. CDR3 sequence: CASSLGQGDEKLFF. The CDR3, as DNA: TGCGCCAGCAGCTTGGGACAGGGAGATGAAAAACTGTTTTTT. The variable domain in full, completed from reference TRBV5-1 and TRBJ1-4, reads KAGVTQTPRYLIKTRGQQVTLSCSPISGHRSVSWYQQTPGQGLQFLFEYFSETQRNKGNFPGRFSGRQFSNSRSEMNVSTLELGDSALYLCASSLGQGDEKLFFGSGTQLSVL.

V usage is TRBV28 and J usage is TRBJ1-4, with TRBD1 as a possible D gene (5 bases). This CDR3 spans 13 amino acids. CDR1 and CDR2 (germline): MDHEN, SYDVKM. The germline V and J ends were trimmed by 10 bases and 3 bases, with 12 bases remaining between them. In DNA, the CDR3 is TGTGCCACCCTCCGGGGGTCTAATGAAAAACTGTTTTTT. It specifies CATLRGSNEKLFF.

The J gene is TRBJ1-2, the V gene TRBV18; D remains unclear. V was pared by 4 bases and J by 3 bases, with 9 bases between. CDR1 is KGHSH, CDR2 LQKENI, per germline. The CDR3 totals 13 residues. The CDR3 here is CASSLQVDYGYTF. The CDR3 coding sequence is TGTGCCAGCTCACTTCAGGTTGACTATGGCTACACCTTC.

This rearrangement joins TRBV6-6 to TRBJ1-1; possible D gene TRBD1, 5 bases. Between the trimmed V and J ends, which lost 5 bases and 10 bases, there was a span of 20 bases. CDR3 length equals 14 residues. Germline-derived CDR1 and CDR2 are MNHNY and SVGAGI (reference sequence). CDR3 protein: CASSRSGGGGSAFF. DNA of the CDR3: TGTGCCAGCAGTCGATCTGGGGGGGGTGGTTCAGCTTTCTTT.